The 28 T cell receptor beta chains below come from one sample, sequenced in a study of CD8+CD57+ T cells in acquired aplastic anemia. TCR beta VDJ and CDR3 profiling used genomic DNA as template. TCRdb passed the reads through MiXCR, listing each CDR3 protein once. The sample contains about 200,000 distinct CDR3 sequences, 65% of which appear only once. Selection for sequencing was limited to patients who had shown CD8+CD57+ cell expansion by flow cytometry. Sequencing was carried out using sorted CD4+, CD8+, or CD8+CD57+ T cells (not recorded which) from PBMCs. All receptors come from a human donor with aplastic anemia.

The chain couples TRBV2 to TRBJ1-6; 7 bases fit TRBD1. The length of the CDR3 is 15 residues. From germline, CDR1 is SNHLY and CDR2 FYNNEI. Germline trimming cut 7 bases from V and 6 bases from J; bases unmatched to any gene: 9. CDR3 sequence: CASKAGTAGNSPLHF. The CDR3 DNA is TGTGCCAGCAAAGCTGGGACAGCGGGTAATTCACCCCTCCACTTT.

This clonotype was counted at least ten times. This chain joins TRBV24-1 and TRBJ2-7; TRBD2 aligns across 10 bases. Trimming cost V 2 bases and J 5 bases; bases outside gene matches: 8. Germline CDR1 KGHDR, CDR2 SFDVKD. The length of the CDR3 is 16 residues. The CDR3 reads CATSDWTSGGVDEQYF. The CDR3 bases are TGTGCCACCAGTGATTGGACTAGCGGAGGGGTGGACGAGCAGTACTTC.

CDR3 sequence: CASSMGETEGSPLHF. The CDR3 coding sequence is TGTGCCAGTAGTATGGGTGAAACGGAGGGTTCACCCCTCCACTTT. The chain joins TRBV19 to TRBJ1-6; D is uncertain. This CDR3 has 15 residues. CDR1 is LNHDA and CDR2 is SQIVND in the germline V gene (reference sequence). V was trimmed by 3 bases and J by 9 bases, leaving 15 bases between them.

The chain combines TRBV7-6 with TRBJ2-7; D may be TRBD2 (5 bases). The germline V gene has CDR1 SGHVS and CDR2 FNYEAQ. This CDR3 spans 15 amino acids. The V end lost 1 base, the J end lost 4 bases, and 14 bases lay between the germline ends. The CDR3 sequence is CASSLVEGGEYEQYF. The CDR3 nucleotides are TGTGCCAGCAGCTTAGTAGAGGGTGGGGAGTACGAGCAGTACTTC.

V usage is TRBV7-9 and J usage is TRBJ2-3; D is uncertain. Trimming removed 2 bases from V and 6 bases from J, with 15 bases in between. Germline-derived CDR1 and CDR2 are SEHNR and FQNEAQ (reference sequence). The CDR3 is made up of 15 amino acids. CDR3 residues: CASSLILGPQDTQYF. The DNA for the CDR3 is TGTGCCAGCAGCTTAATCCTTGGTCCTCAGGATACGCAGTATTTT.

The genes are TRBV15 and TRBJ2-5; D is undetermined. Germline V gene lookup returns CDR1 LNHNV and CDR2 YYDKDF (reference sequence). This CDR3 spans 14 amino acids. V lost 0 bases and J 3 bases, leaving 8 bases between the germline ends. The CDR3 region has the DNA TGTGCCACCAGCAGAGATCGGAACGAAGAGACCCAGTACTTC. It is translated as CATSRDRNEETQYF.

CDR3 DNA sequence: TGCAGCGTTGGGGACAGGGGCTACACCTTC. Its protein product is CSVGDRGYTF. V and J are TRBV29-1 and TRBJ1-2; 8 positions match TRBD1. The CDR3 loop spans 10 amino acids. Germline loops: CDR1 SQVTM, CDR2 ANQGSEA. V was clipped by 4 bases and J by 8 bases; unmatched bases: 0.

This clonotype showed up just a few times. V is TRBV15 and J is TRBJ2-2; D gene unclear. Germline V gene data show CDR1 as LNHNV and CDR2 as YYDKDF (reference sequence). Trimming took off 4 bases at V and 0 bases at J, with 9 bases between the two ends. The CDR3 extends over 15 amino acids. The CDR3 spells CATSIAAANTGELFF. CDR3 coding DNA: TGTGCCACCAGCATTGCGGCCGCGAACACCGGGGAGCTGTTTTTT. The whole variable domain, filled in from reference TRBV15 and TRBJ2-2, reads DAMVIQNPRYQVTQFGKPVTLSCSQTLNHNVMYWYQQKSSQAPKLLFHYYDKDFNNEADTPDNFQSRRPNTSFCFLDIRSPGLGDTAMYLCATSIAAANTGELFFGEGSRLTVL.

The chain links TRBV20-1 to TRBJ1-2; 8 bases agree with TRBD1. V lost 0 bases and J lost 4; bases outside the gene matches: 7. CDR1 DFQATT and CDR2 SNEGSKA come from the germline V gene (reference sequence). This CDR3 has 15 amino acids. CDR3 in DNA: TGCAGTGCTAGAGATGTGTCAGGGGGCGTCTATGGCTACACCTTC. It specifies CSARDVSGGVYGYTF.

Concerning this clonotype: Because the CDR3 is missing its conserved closing phenylalanine or tryptophan, this is likely a read error. The chain joins TRBV20-1 to TRBJ2-3; D is unresolved. CDR1 is DFQATT, CDR2 SNEGSKA, per germline (reference sequence). The CDR3 is 12 residues long. V was cut by 2 bases and J by 4 bases, with 7 bases left in between. In nucleotides, the CDR3 is TGCAGTGCTAGACAGTTGCCAGATACGCAGTATCTT. Translated: CSARQLPDTQYL.

The chain combines TRBV7-9 with TRBJ2-7, with 8 bases fitting TRBD1. Germline V gene data show CDR1 as SEHNR and CDR2 as FQNEAQ (reference sequence). J gave up 2 bases and V 5 bases, and 5 bases lay outside the gene matches. The length of the CDR3 is 14 residues. In DNA form, the CDR3 reads TGTGCCAGCAGCCGGGGACAGGTGACCTACGAGCAGTACTTC. As protein: CASSRGQVTYEQYF. The full variable domain, its missing parts supplied by reference TRBV7-9 and TRBJ2-7, is DTGVSQNPRHKITKRGQNVTFRCDPISEHNRLYWYRQTLGQGPEFLTYFQNEAQLEKSRLLSDRFSAERPKGSFSTLEIQRTEQGDSAMYLCASSRGQVTYEQYFGPGTRLTVT.

This chain connects TRBV5-1 to TRBJ2-3; D tentatively fits TRBD1 or TRBD2 (5 bases each). This CDR3 has 15 amino acids. V gave up 4 bases and J gave up 0 bases, with 12 bases separating them. Germline values: CDR1 SGHRS, CDR2 YFSETQ. As DNA, the CDR3 is TGCGCCAGCAGCACCGGGGCGGTGAGCACAGATACGCAGTATTTT. Amino acids: CASSTGAVSTDTQYF.

The chain recombines TRBV25-1 with TRBJ1-5; D call uncertain. V dropped 4 bases and J dropped 4 bases, with 8 bases sitting between them. The CDR3 is made up of 13 amino acids. Per germline, CDR1 MGHDK and CDR2 SYGVNS. In nucleotides, the CDR3 is TGTGCCAGCAGTGGTAGGGAGAATCAGCCCCAGCATTTT. This sequence encodes CASSGRENQPQHF. Variable domain in full (rest from reference TRBV25-1 and TRBJ1-5): EADIYQTPRYLVIGTGKKITLECSQTMGHDKMYWYQQDPGMELHLIHYSYGVNSTEKGDLSSESTVSRIRTEHFPLTLESARPSHTSQYLCASSGRENQPQHFGDGTRLSIL.

The rearrangement uses TRBV19 and TRBJ1-2; D is uncertain. Trimming shortened V by 3 bases and J by 8 bases, and 16 bases separated the two germline ends. CDR1 and CDR2 from the germline V gene are LNHDA and SQIVND (reference sequence). The CDR3 is 14 amino acids. DNA for the CDR3: TGTGCCAGTAGTATCAACAGCCCGCGTTGGGGCTACACCTTC. It codes for CASSINSPRWGYTF.

The chain links TRBV19 to TRBJ1-6; a possible D gene is TRBD1 (6 bases). V dropped 1 base and J dropped 7 bases, with 11 bases sitting between them. The CDR3 has 15 amino acids. Germline loops: CDR1 LNHDA, CDR2 SQIVND (reference sequence). The CDR3 coding sequence is TGTGCCAGTAGTATAGGTTGGACAGTCAATTCACCCCTCCACTTT. This gives the protein CASSIGWTVNSPLHF.

The rearrangement links TRBV7-2 to TRBJ2-1, with 8 positions matching TRBD1. This CDR3 has 15 amino acids. Looked up from germline, CDR1 is SGHTA and CDR2 is FQGNSA. The V segment lost 5 bases and the J segment 5 bases; nucleotides outside the gene matches: 8. CDR3 in DNA: TGTGCCAGCAGCCCAGACAGGGGAGTCCACAATGAGCAGTTCTTC. It encodes CASSPDRGVHNEQFF.

This clonotype was picked up a small number of times. The CDR3 protein is CASSFDANTEAFF. The CDR3 DNA follows: TGTGCCAGCAGCTTCGATGCGAACACTGAAGCTTTCTTT. The chain carries TRBV7-8 and TRBJ1-1; no reliable D call. This CDR3 is built from 13 residues. The germline CDR1 and CDR2 sequences are SGHVS and FQNEAQ. Trimming took off 3 bases at V and 1 base at J, with 6 bases between the two ends.

The rearrangement uses TRBV5-1 and TRBJ2-7; D tentatively fits TRBD1 or TRBD2 (5 bases each). Germline CDR1 and CDR2: SGHRS and YFSETQ. This CDR3 is built from 16 residues. V gave up 4 bases and J gave up 2 bases, with 19 bases separating them. The CDR3 DNA reads TGCGCCAGCAGCCCCGGGACCCTGGCAGGACCCTACGAGCAGTACTTC. It encodes CASSPGTLAGPYEQYF.

This chain connects TRBV20-1 to TRBJ2-3, with D perhaps TRBD2 (5 bases). This CDR3 is 15 amino acids long. The germline V gene has CDR1 DFQATT and CDR2 SNEGSKA (reference sequence). V was clipped by 1 base and J by 0 bases, with 11 bases between them. The CDR3: CSARGLRDSTDTQYF. DNA of the CDR3: TGCAGTGCTAGAGGACTCCGGGATAGCACAGATACGCAGTATTTT.

The chain combines TRBV6-4 with TRBJ1-2; TRBD1 might be the D (6 bases). CDR1 is MRHNA and CDR2 is SNTAGT in the germline V gene. This CDR3 has 16 amino acids. Trimming shortened V by 2 bases and J by 6 bases, and 19 bases separated the two germline ends. This CDR3 reads CASSDGPTGNGNGYTF. The CDR3 DNA follows: TGTGCCAGCAGTGACGGACCTACAGGGAACGGGAATGGCTACACCTTC.

This chain connects TRBV19 to TRBJ1-3, with TRBD1 matching over 8 bases. The CDR3 length is 15 residues. Germline V gene data show CDR1 as LNHDA and CDR2 as SQIVND (reference sequence). V trimming: 1 base; J trimming: 1 base; junction bases outside the gene matches: 0. The CDR3 DNA follows: TGTGCCAGTAGTATAGGGACAGGGTCTGGAAACACCATATATTTT. Translation gives CASSIGTGSGNTIYF.

In regard to this clonotype: At one end the junction does not follow the germline gene, possibly because of a read error. This chain links TRBV5-1 with TRBJ1-2; possible D gene TRBD1, 5 bases. CDR3 length equals 14 residues. Germline CDR1 SGHRS, CDR2 YFSETQ. The CDR3 sequence: CASSLTADNYGYTF. The CDR3, as DNA: TGCGCCAGTAGCTTGACAGCGGATAACTATGGCTACACCTTC.

In its sample, this clonotype was seen a few times. The CDR3 DNA reads TGCAGCGTTGGGCCTGGACAGCGTAACTATGGCTACACCTTC. It is translated as CSVGPGQRNYGYTF. The V call is TRBV29-1, the J call TRBJ1-2; a weak D match, TRBD1 (6 bases). The CDR3 sequence is 14 residues long. Between the trimmed V and J ends, which lost 4 bases and 1 base, there was a span of 13 bases. Germline lookup yields CDR1 SQVTM and CDR2 ANQGSEA.

The rearrangement links TRBV2 to TRBJ2-5; 13 nucleotides align to TRBD2. The CDR3 totals 16 residues. The trim removed 7 bases at V and 5 bases at J, leaving 10 bases unmatched. The germline V gene encodes CDR1 SNHLY and CDR2 FYNNEI. CDR3 in DNA: TGTGCCAGCACCCTGACTAGCGGGGGGCCGCAGGAGACCCAGTACTTC. Its translation is CASTLTSGGPQETQYF.

The rearrangement uses TRBV29-1 and TRBJ2-3; tentative D call: TRBD2 (5 bases). Trimming left V 6 bases short and J 5 bases short, with 18 bases between. The germline V gene has CDR1 SQVTM and CDR2 ANQGSEA. The CDR3 has 14 residues. CDR3 coding DNA: TGCAGCGTAGTCGAGACTAATGGGGAAGATACGCAGTATTTT. Protein: CSVVETNGEDTQYF.

This clonotype has just one count. The chain combines TRBV7-2 with TRBJ1-2; 9 bases agree with TRBD1. Losses at the gene ends were 4 bases for V and 3 bases for J; bases not matched to a gene: 3. Germline CDR1 SGHTA, CDR2 FQGNSA. CDR3 length: 14 residues. CDR3 coding DNA: TGTGCCAGCAGCTCCCGACAGGGGGACTATGGCTACACCTTC. Encoded protein: CASSSRQGDYGYTF. Combining the CDR3 with reference TRBV7-2 and TRBJ1-2 gives the whole variable domain GAGVSQSPSNKVTEKGKDVELRCDPISGHTALYWYRQSLGQGLEFLIYFQGNSAPDKSGLPSDRFSAERTGGSVSTLTIQRTQQEDSAVYLCASSSRQGDYGYTFGSGTRLTVV.

The chain is built from TRBV11-3 and TRBJ2-2, with 15 bases identical to TRBD2. The germline gives CDR1 SGHNT, CDR2 YENEEA. This CDR3 is 16 amino acids long. V shed 5 bases, J shed 10 bases, and the junction held 8 bases outside the gene matches. The CDR3 nucleotides read TGTGCCAGCAGCCCAAGGACTAGCGGGGGGGCATCGGAGCTGTTTTTT. It translates to CASSPRTSGGASELFF. Using reference TRBV11-3 and TRBJ2-2 for the parts outside the CDR3, the full variable domain is EAGVVQSPRYKIIEKKQPVAFWCNPISGHNTLYWYLQNLGQGPELLIRYENEEAVDDSQLPKDRFSAERLKGVDSTLKIQPAELGDSAVYLCASSPRTSGGASELFFGEGSRLTVL.

V gene TRBV11-2 combines with J gene TRBJ2-1, with D possibly matching TRBD2 (6 bases). This CDR3 is built from 16 residues. The V end was cut by 7 bases, the J end by 0 bases, with 16 bases between. The V gene's germline CDR1 is SGHAT and CDR2 FQNNGV. CDR3 sequence reads: CASNPPPGGSYNEQFF. CDR3 DNA: TGTGCCAGCAACCCACCCCCCGGGGGCTCCTACAATGAGCAGTTCTTC.